This T cell receptor (beta chain) appears in the sequencing data of a study of T cells in localized non-small cell lung cancer. Regarding the study as a whole: Uninvolved nearby lung showed the greatest T cell clonality, exceeding that found in tumor. Longer overall survival was associated with a higher density of T cells in the blood. Appearance in adjacent lung was seen for a median around 55 of the top 100 tumor clones.

Comment on this clone: Its antigen is unknown.

The table came from immunoSEQ multiplex PCR; TCRdb's copy has only in-frame clones and leaves some out. The sample has 2,000 to 2,500 clones, roughly a third seen once. Nonneoplastic adjacent lung devoid of atypia was obtained no less than 2 cm from the tumor margin. This TCR was recovered from a male donor aged 60 or over with stage I lung adenocarcinoma. This sample comprised normal lung tissue next to the tumor, obtained before any cancer treatment.

The CDR3 spells CASSLELAAANIQYF. CDR3 bases: TGTGCCAGTAGTCTGGAGCTAGCGGCGGCAAACATTCAGTACTTC. The V call is TRBV19, the J call TRBJ2-4; TRBD2 matches at 7 bases. This CDR3 region has 15 residues. V trimming: 5 bases; J trimming: 6 bases; junction bases outside the gene matches: 10. CDR1 LNHDA and CDR2 SQIVND come from the germline V gene (reference sequence).